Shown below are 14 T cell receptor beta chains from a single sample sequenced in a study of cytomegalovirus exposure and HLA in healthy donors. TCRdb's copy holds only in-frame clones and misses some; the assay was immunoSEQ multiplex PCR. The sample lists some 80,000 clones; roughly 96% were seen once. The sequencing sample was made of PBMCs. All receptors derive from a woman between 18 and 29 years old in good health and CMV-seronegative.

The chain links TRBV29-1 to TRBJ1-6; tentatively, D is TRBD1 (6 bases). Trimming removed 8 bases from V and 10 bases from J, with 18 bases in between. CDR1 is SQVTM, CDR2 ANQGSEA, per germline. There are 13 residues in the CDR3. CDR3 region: CSTQTGSGSPLHF. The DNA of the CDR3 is TGCAGCACCCAGACAGGTTCAGGATCACCCCTCCACTTT.

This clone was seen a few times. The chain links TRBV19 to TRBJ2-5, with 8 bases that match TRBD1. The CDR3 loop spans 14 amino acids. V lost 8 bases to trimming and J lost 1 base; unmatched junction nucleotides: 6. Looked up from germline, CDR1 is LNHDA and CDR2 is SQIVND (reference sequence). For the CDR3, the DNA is TGTGCCAGTTCGACTGACAGGGGCCAAGAGACCCAGTACTTC. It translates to CASSTDRGQETQYF.

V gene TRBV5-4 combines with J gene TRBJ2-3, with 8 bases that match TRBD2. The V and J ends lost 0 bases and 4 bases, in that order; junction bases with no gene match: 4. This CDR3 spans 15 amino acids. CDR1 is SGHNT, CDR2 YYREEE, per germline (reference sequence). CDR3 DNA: TGTGCCAGCAGCTTGGTTAGCGGGACTGCAGATACGCAGTATTTT. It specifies CASSLVSGTADTQYF.

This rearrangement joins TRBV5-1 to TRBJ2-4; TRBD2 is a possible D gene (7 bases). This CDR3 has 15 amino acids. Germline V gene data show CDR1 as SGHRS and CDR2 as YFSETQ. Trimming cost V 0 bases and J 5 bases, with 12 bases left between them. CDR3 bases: TGCGCCAGCAGCTTGGGCGGGGGCAGGGAAAACATTCAGTACTTC. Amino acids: CASSLGGGRENIQYF.

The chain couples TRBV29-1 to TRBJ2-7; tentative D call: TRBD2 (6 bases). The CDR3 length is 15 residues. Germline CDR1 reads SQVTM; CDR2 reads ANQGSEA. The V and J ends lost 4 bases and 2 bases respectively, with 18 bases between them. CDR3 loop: CSVVFRGGTTYEQYF. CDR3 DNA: TGCAGCGTTGTGTTCCGAGGCGGGACCACCTACGAGCAGTACTTC.

CDR3 nucleotide sequence: TGTGCCAGCAGCGCGGGCACAGGTTCTCAAGAGACCCAGTACTTC. Protein product: CASSAGTGSQETQYF. The chain joins TRBV9 to TRBJ2-5, with D maybe TRBD1 (5 bases). CDR3 length: 15 amino acids. V lost 3 bases to trimming and J lost 2 bases, with 14 bases between them. Germline assignment: CDR1 SGDLS and CDR2 YYNGEE. Using reference TRBV9 and TRBJ2-5 for the parts outside the CDR3, the full variable domain is DSGVTQTPKHLITATGQRVTLRCSPRSGDLSVYWYQQSLDQGLQFLIQYYNGEERAKGNILERFSAQQFPDLHSELNLSSLELGDSALYFCASSAGTGSQETQYFGPGTRLLVL.

In nucleotides, the CDR3 is TGTGCCAGCAGCTTAGGAGGGCTAGCGGGCTCCTACGAGCAGTACTTC. This codes for CASSLGGLAGSYEQYF. The chain is built from TRBV13 and TRBJ2-7; 8 nucleotides align to TRBD2. The CDR3 consists of 16 residues. In germline, CDR1 is PRHDT, CDR2 FYEKMQ (reference sequence). V trimming: 0 bases; J trimming: 0 bases; junction bases outside the gene matches: 4.

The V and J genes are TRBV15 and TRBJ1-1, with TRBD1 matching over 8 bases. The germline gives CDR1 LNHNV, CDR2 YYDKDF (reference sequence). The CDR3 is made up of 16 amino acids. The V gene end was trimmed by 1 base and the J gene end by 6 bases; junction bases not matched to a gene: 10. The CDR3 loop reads CATSRAPGQGWAEAFF. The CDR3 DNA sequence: TGTGCCACCAGCAGAGCTCCCGGACAGGGTTGGGCTGAAGCTTTCTTT.

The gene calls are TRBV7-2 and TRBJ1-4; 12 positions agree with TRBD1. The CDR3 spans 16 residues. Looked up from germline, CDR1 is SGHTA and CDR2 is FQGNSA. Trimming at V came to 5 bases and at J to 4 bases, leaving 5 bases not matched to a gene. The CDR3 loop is CASSRGQGAVNEKLFF. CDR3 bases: TGTGCCAGCAGCCGGGGACAGGGGGCAGTTAATGAAAAACTGTTTTTT.

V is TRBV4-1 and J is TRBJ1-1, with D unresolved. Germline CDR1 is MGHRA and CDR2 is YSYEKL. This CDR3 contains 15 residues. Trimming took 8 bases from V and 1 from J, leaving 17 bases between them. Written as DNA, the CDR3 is TGCGCCAGCGCGATTCTATGGAGGGAGAACACTGAAGCTTTCTTT. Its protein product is CASAILWRENTEAFF.

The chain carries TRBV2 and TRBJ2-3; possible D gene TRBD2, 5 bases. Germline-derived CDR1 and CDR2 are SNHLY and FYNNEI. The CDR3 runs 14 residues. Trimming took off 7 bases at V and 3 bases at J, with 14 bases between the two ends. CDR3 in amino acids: CASIEPPGTDTQYF. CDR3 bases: TGTGCCAGCATAGAACCCCCGGGGACAGATACGCAGTATTTT.

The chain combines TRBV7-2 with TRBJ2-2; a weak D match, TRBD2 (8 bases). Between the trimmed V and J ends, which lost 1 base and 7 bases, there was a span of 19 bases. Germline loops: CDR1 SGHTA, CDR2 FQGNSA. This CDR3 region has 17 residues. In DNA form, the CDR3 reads TGTGCCAGCAGCTTAGGGACCGGGAGGGGGCAGGTCGGGGAGCTGTTTTTT. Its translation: CASSLGTGRGQVGELFF.

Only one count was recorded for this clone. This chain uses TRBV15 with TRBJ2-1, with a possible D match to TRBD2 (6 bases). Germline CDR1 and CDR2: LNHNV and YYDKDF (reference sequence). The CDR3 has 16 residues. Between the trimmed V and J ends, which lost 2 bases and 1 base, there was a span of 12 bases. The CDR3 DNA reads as TGTGCCACCAGCAGAAGACTAGTCGCGTCCTACAATGAGCAGTTCTTC. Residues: CATSRRLVASYNEQFF.

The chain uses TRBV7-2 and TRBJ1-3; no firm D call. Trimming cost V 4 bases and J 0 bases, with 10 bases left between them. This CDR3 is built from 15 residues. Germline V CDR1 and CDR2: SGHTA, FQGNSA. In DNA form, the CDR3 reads TGTGCCAGCAGCTCCATGGAGAGCTCTGGAAACACCATATATTTT. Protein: CASSSMESSGNTIYF.